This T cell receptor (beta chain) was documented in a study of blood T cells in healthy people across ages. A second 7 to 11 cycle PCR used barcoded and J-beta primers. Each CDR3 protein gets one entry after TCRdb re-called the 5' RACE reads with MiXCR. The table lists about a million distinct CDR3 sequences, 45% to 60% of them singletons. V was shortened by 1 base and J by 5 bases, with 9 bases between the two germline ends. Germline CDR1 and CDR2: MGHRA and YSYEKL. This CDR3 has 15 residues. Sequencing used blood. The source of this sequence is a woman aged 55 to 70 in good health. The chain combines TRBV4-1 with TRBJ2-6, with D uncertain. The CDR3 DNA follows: TGCGCCAGCAGCCAAGGGGGTCGCTGGGCCAACGTCCTGACTTTC. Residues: CASSQGGRWANVLTF.